Below, 31 T cell receptor beta chains from the same sample are listed, as sequenced in a study of OX40 agonist ivuxolimab in advanced cancers. Clones were sequenced by immunoSEQ multiplex PCR, and TCRdb holds only the in-frame ones, with some missing. Of about 44,000 clones in the sample, 88% were seen once. The material sequenced was CD4+ or CD8+ T cells sorted from blood, taken in a trial of the OX40 agonist ivuxolimab. All receptors derive from an adult with an advanced solid tumor such as melanoma, head and neck, liver or kidney cancer.

This clone was seen just once. The V and J genes are TRBV30 and TRBJ2-7; D gene ambiguous. V lost 3 bases and J 0 bases, leaving 18 bases between the germline ends. Per the germline V gene, CDR1 is GTSNPN and CDR2 is SVGIG (reference sequence). CDR3 length: 16 amino acids. The CDR3 is CAWRPTLTRVSYEQYV. The CDR3, as DNA: TGTGCCTGGAGGCCCACGTTGACAAGAGTCTCCTACGAGCAGTACGTC.

The CDR3 loop reads CASSASGTGRGETQYF. CDR3 sequence (DNA): TGTGCCAGCAGCGCGTCCGGGACAGGGAGGGGGGAGACCCAGTACTTC. The gene calls are TRBV9 and TRBJ2-5, with TRBD1 identical over 9 bases. This CDR3 region has 16 residues. Germline CDR1 SGDLS, CDR2 YYNGEE. V trimming: 3 bases; J trimming: 5 bases; junction bases outside the gene matches: 11.

The V gene is TRBV28, the J gene TRBJ1-4; 7 positions match TRBD1. Trimming cost V 6 bases and J 3 bases; bases outside gene matches: 7. CDR1 and CDR2 from the germline V gene are MDHEN and SYDVKM. The length of the CDR3 is 15 residues. CDR3 in amino acids: CASRDRQGPNEKLFF. The CDR3 region has the DNA TGTGCCAGCAGGGACCGACAGGGTCCTAATGAAAAACTGTTTTTT.

The J gene is TRBJ2-3, the V gene TRBV5-1; the match to TRBD1 covers 12 bases. The CDR3 extends over 17 amino acids. V shed 3 bases, J shed 0 bases, and the junction held 5 bases outside the gene matches. Germline CDR1 and CDR2: SGHRS and YFSETQ. In DNA form, the CDR3 reads TGCGCCAGCAGCTCCTCGGGACAGGGGGCTAGCACAGATACGCAGTATTTT. Protein: CASSSSGQGASTDTQYF.

The chain has TRBV27 and TRBJ2-2; 9 bases fit TRBD1. This CDR3 spans 15 amino acids. The junction had 7 bases not matched to a gene; V was cut back by 10 bases and J by 1 base. Looked up from germline, CDR1 is MNHEY and CDR2 is SMNVEV (reference sequence). CDR3 sequence: CATQPDRGNTGELFF. The CDR3 DNA reads as TGTGCCACCCAACCGGACAGGGGGAACACCGGGGAGCTGTTTTTT.

CDR3 DNA: TGTGCCAGCAGCTTAGATGGGACAGCCTCCTACGAGCAGTACTTC. It codes for CASSLDGTASYEQYF. The genes are TRBV11-3 and TRBJ2-7; 7 bases map to TRBD1. The CDR3 has 15 amino acids. The germline V gene has CDR1 SGHNT and CDR2 YENEEA. Trimming took 0 bases from V and 0 from J; bases not matched to a gene: 2.

J is TRBJ1-5 and V is TRBV4-1; D may be TRBD1 (5 bases). V dropped 2 bases and J dropped 9 bases, with 29 bases sitting between them. The germline gives CDR1 MGHRA, CDR2 YSYEKL. This CDR3 region has 19 residues. The CDR3 bases are TGCGCCAGCAGCCAAAGACCTATGCCGGGGGACGAGGGGATCAGGCCCCAGCATTTT. This translates into CASSQRPMPGDEGIRPQHF.

The chain employs TRBV6-6 and TRBJ2-1, with no clear D. V was cut by 0 bases and J by 9 bases, with 15 bases left in between. This CDR3 comprises 15 residues. Germline-derived CDR1 and CDR2 are MNHNY and SVGAGI (reference sequence). In DNA form, the CDR3 reads TGTGCCAGCAGTTACTCGGGTCCCACGAGCAGTGAGCAGTTCTTC. This sequence encodes CASSYSGPTSSEQFF.

This clone was counted a few times. The chain is built from TRBV2 and TRBJ1-1; D remains ambiguous. The CDR3 is 17 amino acids. The V end was cut by 3 bases, the J end by 2 bases, with 19 bases between. Germline V gene data show CDR1 as SNHLY and CDR2 as FYNNEI. Written as DNA, the CDR3 is TGTGCCAGCAGTGAGGCCAGGTCGCTTTTTTTAAACACTGAAGCTTTCTTT. It yields the protein CASSEARSLFLNTEAFF.

This chain links TRBV6-5 with TRBJ2-3; possible D gene TRBD1, 5 bases. Germline lookup yields CDR1 MNHEY and CDR2 SVGAGI. V gave up 6 bases and J gave up 2 bases, with 6 bases separating them. The CDR3 has 12 amino acids. In DNA form, the CDR3 reads TGTGCCAGCAGGGGGCCCACAGATACGCAGTATTTT. Its translation: CASRGPTDTQYF.

The table lists this clone with a count of one. The chain uses TRBV27 and TRBJ2-1; D not resolved. V lost 2 bases to trimming and J lost 4 bases, with 9 bases between them. The CDR3 consists of 14 residues. Germline V gene data show CDR1 as MNHEY and CDR2 as SMNVEV (reference sequence). The CDR3 DNA reads TGTGCCAGCAGTTTAATCCCCCCATACAATGAGCAGTTCTTC. Its protein is CASSLIPPYNEQFF.

The rearrangement uses TRBV9 and TRBJ2-3; D gene ambiguous. CDR1 SGDLS and CDR2 YYNGEE come from the germline V gene. The CDR3 is 13 residues long. V shed 4 bases and J shed 0 bases, with 6 bases lying between them. CDR3 amino acids: CASSLDSTDTQYF. Written as DNA, the CDR3 is TGTGCCAGCAGCCTTGACAGCACAGATACGCAGTATTTT.

This chain links TRBV6-6 with TRBJ1-3; D remains unclear. This CDR3 region has 14 residues. Trimming stripped 5 bases from V and 3 bases from J, with 11 bases between. The germline gives CDR1 MNHNY, CDR2 SVGAGI (reference sequence). In DNA form, the CDR3 reads TGTGCCAGCAGTCGTTCTATGGATGGAAACACCATATATTTT. It is translated as CASSRSMDGNTIYF.

The rearrangement uses TRBV5-8 and TRBJ2-7, with D uncertain. The V gene's germline CDR1 is SGHTS and CDR2 YDEGEE. Trimming took 0 bases from V and 0 from J, leaving 4 bases between them. The CDR3 is made up of 13 amino acids. In DNA form, the CDR3 reads TGTGCCAGCAGCTTGGATCTCTCCTACGAGCAGTACTTC. Translating it yields CASSLDLSYEQYF.

This clone appeared a single time. The gene calls are TRBV7-9 and TRBJ1-3, with 10 bases matching TRBD1. The CDR3 is 16 residues long. The germline V gene has CDR1 SEHNR and CDR2 FQNEAQ (reference sequence). Trimming took 4 bases from V and 3 from J; bases not matched to a gene: 6. The CDR3 spells CASSYRDRGLGNTIYF. The CDR3 DNA is TGTGCCAGCAGCTATCGGGACAGGGGACTTGGAAACACCATATATTTT.

The chain is built from TRBV6-6 and TRBJ1-3; TRBD1 might be the D (5 bases). The ends were cut back, 5 bases at V and 2 bases at J, with 16 bases in the middle. The CDR3 is 16 residues long. The germline gives CDR1 MNHNY, CDR2 SVGAGI (reference sequence). This CDR3 reads CASSPLGPKAGNTIYF. CDR3 DNA: TGTGCCAGCAGTCCGTTGGGACCGAAGGCTGGAAACACCATATATTTT.

The J gene is TRBJ1-5, the V gene TRBV28, with TRBD1 matching 7 bases. Looked up from germline, CDR1 is MDHEN and CDR2 is SYDVKM. V lost 3 bases to trimming and J lost 4 bases; unmatched junction nucleotides: 6. The CDR3 has 15 amino acids. In DNA form, the CDR3 reads TGTGCCAGCAGTTTGGGGCCGACAGGGAATCAGCCCCAGCATTTT. As protein: CASSLGPTGNQPQHF.

The chain employs TRBV7-9 and TRBJ1-1, with D perhaps TRBD1 (5 bases). This CDR3 has 13 amino acids. Germline CDR1 is SEHNR and CDR2 is FQNEAQ (reference sequence). V shed 5 bases and J shed 1 base, with 8 bases lying between them. DNA of the CDR3: TGTGCCAGCAGCCCTCAGGGGAACACTGAAGCTTTCTTT. This codes for CASSPQGNTEAFF.

The table lists this clone with a count of one. The chain links TRBV7-6 to TRBJ2-5, with 8 nucleotides matching TRBD1. Looked up from germline, CDR1 is SGHVS and CDR2 is FNYEAQ. This CDR3 is built from 15 residues. The junction had 9 bases not matched to a gene; V was cut back by 2 bases and J by 7 bases. The chain's CDR3 is CASSLTAGTGVTQYF. CDR3 DNA sequence: TGTGCCAGCAGCTTAACGGCCGGGACAGGTGTGACCCAGTACTTC.

The chain joins TRBV11-2 to TRBJ2-1, with TRBD2 identical over 14 bases. With 3 bases clipped from V and 7 bases from J, the junction kept 2 bases outside the gene matches. The germline V gene has CDR1 SGHAT and CDR2 FQNNGV. This CDR3 region has 15 residues. The DNA for the CDR3 is TGTGCCAGCAGCTTGACTAGCGGGGGGGCAAATGAGCAGTTCTTC. The encoded protein is CASSLTSGGANEQFF.

The V gene is TRBV11-2, the J gene TRBJ2-1, with D possibly matching TRBD1 (7 bases). Germline V lookup: CDR1 SGHAT, CDR2 FQNNGV. There are 13 residues in the CDR3. Trimming took 1 base from V and 9 from J, leaving 10 bases between them. The CDR3, as DNA: TGTGCCAGCAGCTTAGTCCAGGGGGGTGAGCAGTTCTTC. This gives the protein CASSLVQGGEQFF.

The rearrangement links TRBV4-1 to TRBJ1-1; no firm D call. V lost 6 bases and J 1 base, leaving 6 bases between the germline ends. The CDR3 contains 12 residues. Germline CDR1 reads MGHRA; CDR2 reads YSYEKL. CDR3 region: CASSGGNTEAFF. The CDR3 nucleotides are TGCGCCAGCAGTGGCGGGAACACTGAAGCTTTCTTT.

The rearrangement links TRBV9 to TRBJ2-7; 9 bases fit TRBD1. This CDR3 spans 15 amino acids. Germline loops: CDR1 SGDLS, CDR2 YYNGEE. V shed 3 bases, J shed 0 bases, and the junction held 4 bases outside the gene matches. The CDR3 DNA follows: TGTGCCAGCAGCGGCCGGGACAGGGACTCCTACGAGCAGTACTTC. Amino acids: CASSGRDRDSYEQYF.

This chain joins TRBV13 and TRBJ2-5, with TRBD2 matching over 9 bases. The CDR3 has 17 residues. Trimming took 0 bases from V and 1 from J; bases not matched to a gene: 6. CDR1 is PRHDT, CDR2 FYEKMQ, per germline (reference sequence). CDR3 residues: CASSLGVGRGGQETQYF. In DNA form, the CDR3 reads TGTGCCAGCAGCTTAGGCGTCGGGCGGGGGGGCCAAGAGACCCAGTACTTC.

V usage is TRBV4-3 and J usage is TRBJ2-1; no clear D. V was pared by 0 bases and J by 3 bases, with 21 bases between. Germline V gene lookup returns CDR1 LGHNA and CDR2 YSLEER. The CDR3 sequence is 19 residues long. CDR3 DNA sequence: TGCGCCAGCAGCCAAGATAGGGCCGAAGACACGGAACTCTACAATGAGCAGTTCTTC. The encoded protein is CASSQDRAEDTELYNEQFF.

The V call is TRBV4-2, the J call TRBJ1-5, with 7 bases fitting TRBD1. The CDR3 is made up of 12 amino acids. V dropped 8 bases and J dropped 2; count of bases not matched to a gene: 0. CDR1 is LGHNA and CDR2 is YNFKEQ in the germline V gene. The DNA of the CDR3 is TGTGCCAGCGGACAGGGCAATCAGCCCCAGCATTTT. Its translation is CASGQGNQPQHF.

The chain couples TRBV28 to TRBJ1-5, with 7 positions matching TRBD1. CDR1 is MDHEN, CDR2 SYDVKM, per germline. This CDR3 has 14 residues. V was clipped by 3 bases and J by 6 bases; unmatched bases: 5. The DNA of the CDR3 is TGTGCCAGCAGTTTGGAGGGGGCTGTTCAGCCCCAGCATTTT. It codes for CASSLEGAVQPQHF.

The chain employs TRBV4-1 and TRBJ1-3, with 8 bases that match TRBD1. V was pared by 3 bases and J by 1 base, with 8 bases of the junction left unmatched. The CDR3 has 17 residues. Germline V gene sequence: CDR1 MGHRA, CDR2 YSYEKL. CDR3 DNA: TGCGCCAGCAGCCACCGGGACAGGCTTTCTTCTGGAAACACCATATATTTT. Its protein product is CASSHRDRLSSGNTIYF.

V is TRBV9 and J is TRBJ2-7; 9 positions agree with TRBD1. Germline V gene data show CDR1 as SGDLS and CDR2 as YYNGEE. The V gene end was trimmed by 3 bases and the J gene end by 1 base; junction bases not matched to a gene: 14. The CDR3 contains 18 residues. Here the CDR3 reads CASSEGTTGQGGSYEQYF. The CDR3 region has the DNA TGTGCCAGCAGCGAGGGGACCACGGGACAGGGTGGTTCCTACGAGCAGTACTTC.

J is TRBJ2-7 and V is TRBV7-8; D gene ambiguous. Germline lookup yields CDR1 SGHVS and CDR2 FQNEAQ. The CDR3 loop spans 14 amino acids. The germline V and J ends were trimmed by 1 base and 1 base, with 8 bases remaining between them. The CDR3, as DNA: TGTGCCAGCAGCTTAGGAGGCATATCCTACGAGCAGTACTTC. Translation: CASSLGGISYEQYF.

The chain combines TRBV5-4 with TRBJ1-4, with 9 bases aligning to TRBD1. Germline CDR1 SGHNT, CDR2 YYREEE (reference sequence). The ends lost 0 bases at V and 4 bases at J; junction bases unmatched: 7. The CDR3 loop spans 17 amino acids. The CDR3 sequence is CASSLAGTGRLNEKLFF. The CDR3 region has the DNA TGTGCCAGCAGCTTGGCCGGGACAGGGCGTCTTAATGAAAAACTGTTTTTT.